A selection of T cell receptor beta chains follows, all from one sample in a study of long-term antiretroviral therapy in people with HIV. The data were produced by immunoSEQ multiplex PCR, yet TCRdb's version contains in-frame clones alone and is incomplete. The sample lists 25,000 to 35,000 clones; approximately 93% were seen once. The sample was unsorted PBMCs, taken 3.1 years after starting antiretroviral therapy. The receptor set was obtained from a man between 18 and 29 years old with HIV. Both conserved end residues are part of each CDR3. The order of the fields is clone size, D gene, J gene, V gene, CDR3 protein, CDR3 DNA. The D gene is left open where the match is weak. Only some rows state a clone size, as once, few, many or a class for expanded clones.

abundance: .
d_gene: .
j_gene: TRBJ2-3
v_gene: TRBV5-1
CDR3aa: CASSLSGAGDTQYF
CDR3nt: TGCGCCAGCAGCTTGAGTGGGGCAGGAGATACGCAGTATTTT

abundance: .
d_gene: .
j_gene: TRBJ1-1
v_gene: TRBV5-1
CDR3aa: CASSLSKLNTEAFF
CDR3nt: TGCGCCAGCAGCTTGAGTAAGCTGAACACTGAAGCTTTCTTT

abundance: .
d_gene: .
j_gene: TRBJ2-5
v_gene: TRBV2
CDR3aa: CASSRASGEYQETQYF
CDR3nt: TGTGCCAGCAGCAGGGCGAGCGGCGAGTACCAAGAGACCCAGTACTTC

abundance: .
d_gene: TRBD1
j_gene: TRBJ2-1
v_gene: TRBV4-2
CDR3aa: CASSLSRDRGWGEQFF
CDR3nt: TGTGCCAGCAGCCTCTCACGGGACAGGGGATGGGGTGAGCAGTTCTTC

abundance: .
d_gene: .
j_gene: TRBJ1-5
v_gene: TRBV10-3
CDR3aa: CAISEFRQGPNQPQHF
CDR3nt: TGTGCCATCAGTGAGTTTCGTCAGGGGCCCAATCAGCCCCAGCATTTT

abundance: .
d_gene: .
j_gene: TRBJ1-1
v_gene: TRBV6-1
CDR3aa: CASSEAGRGTEAFF
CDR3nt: TGTGCCAGCAGTGAAGCAGGTCGGGGCACTGAAGCTTTCTTT

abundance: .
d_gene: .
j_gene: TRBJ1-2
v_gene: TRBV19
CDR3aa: CASRLYGGPDTNYGYTF
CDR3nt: TGTGCCAGTAGGCTCTATGGGGGACCGGATACTAACTATGGCTACACCTTC

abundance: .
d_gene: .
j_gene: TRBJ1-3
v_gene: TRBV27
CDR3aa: CASSFLSEHPGNTIYF
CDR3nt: TGTGCCAGCAGTTTCCTGTCCGAGCACCCCGGAAACACCATATATTTT

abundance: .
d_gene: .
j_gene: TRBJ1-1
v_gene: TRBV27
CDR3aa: CASSPTVRSDTEAFF
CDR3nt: TGTGCCAGCAGTCCCACGGTCAGGTCGGACACTGAAGCTTTCTTT

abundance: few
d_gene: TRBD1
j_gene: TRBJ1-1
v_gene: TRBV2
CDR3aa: CATGTGGTEAFF
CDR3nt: TGTGCCACCGGAACAGGGGGCACTGAAGCTTTCTTT

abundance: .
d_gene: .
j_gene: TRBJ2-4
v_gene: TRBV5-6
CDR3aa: CASSSTLNIQYF
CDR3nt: TGTGCCAGCAGCTCAACCCTGAACATTCAGTACTTC

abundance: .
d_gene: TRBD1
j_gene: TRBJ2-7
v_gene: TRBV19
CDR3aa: CASRPRQGPEQYF
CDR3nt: TGTGCCAGTAGACCTCGACAGGGCCCCGAGCAGTACTTC

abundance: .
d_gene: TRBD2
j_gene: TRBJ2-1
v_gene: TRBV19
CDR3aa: CASSQTSGANEQFF
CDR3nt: TGTGCCAGTAGTCAGACTAGCGGTGCCAATGAGCAGTTCTTC

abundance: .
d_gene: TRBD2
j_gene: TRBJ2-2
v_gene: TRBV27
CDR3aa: CASSVLAGGWTGELFF
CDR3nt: TGTGCCAGCAGTGTACTAGCGGGGGGGTGGACCGGGGAGCTGTTTTTT

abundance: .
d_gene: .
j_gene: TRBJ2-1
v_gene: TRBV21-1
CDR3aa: CASSSIGHDEQFF
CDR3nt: TGTGCCAGCAGTTCCATTGGGCACGATGAGCAGTTCTTC

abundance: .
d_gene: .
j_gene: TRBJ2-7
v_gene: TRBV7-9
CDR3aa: CASSLDDGGIYEQYF
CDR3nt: TGTGCCAGCAGCTTAGACGACGGGGGCATTTACGAGCAGTACTTC

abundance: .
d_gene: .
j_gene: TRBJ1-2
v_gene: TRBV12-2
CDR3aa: CASRLAPPLGGYTF
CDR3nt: TGTGCAAGTCGCTTAGCACCCCCCCTCGGAGGCTACACCTTC

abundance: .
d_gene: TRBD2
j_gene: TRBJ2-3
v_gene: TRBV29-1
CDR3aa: CSVEGGLAGPPTDTQYF
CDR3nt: TGCAGCGTTGAGGGGGGACTAGCCGGTCCCCCCACAGATACGCAGTATTTT

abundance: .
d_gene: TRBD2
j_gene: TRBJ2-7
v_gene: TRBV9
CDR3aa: CASSAGTSGYEQYF
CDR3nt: TGTGCCAGCAGCGCCGGGACTAGCGGCTACGAGCAGTACTTC

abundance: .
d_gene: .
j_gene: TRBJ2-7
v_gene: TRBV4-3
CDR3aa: CASSQDGEVNEQYF
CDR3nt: TGCGCCAGCAGCCAAGATGGGGAGGTGAACGAGCAGTACTTC

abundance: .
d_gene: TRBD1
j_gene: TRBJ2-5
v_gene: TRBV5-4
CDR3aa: CASSGDSQETQYF
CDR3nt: TGTGCCAGCAGCGGGGACAGTCAAGAGACCCAGTACTTC

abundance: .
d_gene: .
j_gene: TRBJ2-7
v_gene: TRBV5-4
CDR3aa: CASSYIGGPGYEQYF
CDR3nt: TGTGCCAGCAGCTATATTGGGGGACCCGGCTACGAGCAGTACTTC

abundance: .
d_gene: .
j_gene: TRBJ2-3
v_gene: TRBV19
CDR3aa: CASSRPPPNTDTQYF
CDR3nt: TGTGCCAGTAGTCGACCGCCACCTAACACAGATACGCAGTATTTT

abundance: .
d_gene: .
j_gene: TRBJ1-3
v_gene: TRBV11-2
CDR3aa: CASSLPLRNTIYF
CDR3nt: TGTGCCAGCAGCCTACCCTTAAGAAACACCATATATTTT

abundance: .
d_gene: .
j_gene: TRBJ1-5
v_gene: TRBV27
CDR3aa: CASSLWVDQPQHF
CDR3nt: TGTGCCAGCAGTTTATGGGTTGATCAGCCCCAGCATTTT

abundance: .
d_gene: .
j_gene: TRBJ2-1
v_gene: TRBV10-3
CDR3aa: CAIREGDNEQFF
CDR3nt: TGTGCCATCAGAGAGGGGGACAATGAGCAGTTCTTC

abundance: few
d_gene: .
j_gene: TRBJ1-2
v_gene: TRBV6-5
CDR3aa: CASSGANYGYTF
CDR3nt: TGTGCCAGCAGTGGAGCTAACTATGGCTACACCTTC

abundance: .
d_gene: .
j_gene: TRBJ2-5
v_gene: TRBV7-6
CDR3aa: CASSPGEGETQYF
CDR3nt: TGTGCCAGCAGCCCTGGAGAGGGGGAGACCCAGTACTTC

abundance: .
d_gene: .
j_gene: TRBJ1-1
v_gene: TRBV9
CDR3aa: CASSVVTPRNTEAFF
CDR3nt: TGTGCCAGCAGCGTAGTAACCCCACGGAACACTGAAGCTTTCTTT

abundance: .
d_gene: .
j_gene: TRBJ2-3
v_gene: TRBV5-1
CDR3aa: CASSSGSHTDTQYF
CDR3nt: TGCGCCAGCAGCTCGGGCTCGCACACAGATACGCAGTATTTT

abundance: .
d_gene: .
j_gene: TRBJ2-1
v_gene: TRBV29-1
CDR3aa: CSVVHRSTYNEQFF
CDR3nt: TGCAGCGTTGTACACAGGAGCACCTACAATGAGCAGTTCTTC

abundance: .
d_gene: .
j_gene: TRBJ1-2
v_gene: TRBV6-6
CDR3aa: CASSYIGGGANYGYTF
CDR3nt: TGTGCCAGCAGTTATATTGGGGGGGGAGCTAACTATGGCTACACCTTC

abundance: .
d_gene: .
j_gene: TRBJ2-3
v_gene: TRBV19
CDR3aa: CASSMVGGTTDTQYF
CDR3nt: TGTGCCAGTAGTATGGTGGGGGGTACCACAGATACGCAGTATTTT

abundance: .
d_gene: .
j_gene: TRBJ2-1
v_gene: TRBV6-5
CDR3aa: CASSYPPVEQFF
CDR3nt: TGTGCCAGCAGTTACCCCCCCGTTGAGCAGTTCTTC

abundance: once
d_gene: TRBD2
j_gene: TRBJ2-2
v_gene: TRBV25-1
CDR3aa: CASSLTTSGGVPGELFF
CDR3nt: TGTGCCAGCAGCCTTACAACTAGCGGGGGGGTCCCCGGGGAGCTGTTTTTT

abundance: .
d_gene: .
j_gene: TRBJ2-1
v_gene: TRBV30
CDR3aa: CAWSVSGEGNEQFF
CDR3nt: TGTGCCTGGAGTGTATCGGGGGAAGGCAATGAGCAGTTCTTC

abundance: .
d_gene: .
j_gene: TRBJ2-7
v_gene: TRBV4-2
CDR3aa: CASSQDGRGVYEQYF
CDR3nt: TGTGCCAGCAGCCAAGATGGCAGGGGCGTCTACGAGCAGTACTTC

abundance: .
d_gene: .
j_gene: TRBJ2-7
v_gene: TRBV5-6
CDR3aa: CASSLLLKGAEQYF
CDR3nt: TGTGCCAGCAGCTTGTTGCTCAAAGGGGCCGAGCAGTACTTC

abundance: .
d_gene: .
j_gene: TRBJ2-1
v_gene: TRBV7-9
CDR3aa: CASTGRNSPHNEQFF
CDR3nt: TGTGCCAGCACAGGGAGGAACTCCCCACATAATGAGCAGTTCTTC

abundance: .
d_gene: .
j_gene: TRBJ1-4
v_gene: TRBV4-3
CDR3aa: CASSQNPIGEKLFF
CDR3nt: TGCGCCAGCAGCCAAAACCCGATCGGGGAAAAACTGTTTTTT

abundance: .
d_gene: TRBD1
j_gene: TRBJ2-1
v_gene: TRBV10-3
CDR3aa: CAISESGDSARRREQFF
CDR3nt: TGTGCCATCAGTGAGTCGGGGGACAGCGCTCGGAGGCGAGAGCAGTTCTTC